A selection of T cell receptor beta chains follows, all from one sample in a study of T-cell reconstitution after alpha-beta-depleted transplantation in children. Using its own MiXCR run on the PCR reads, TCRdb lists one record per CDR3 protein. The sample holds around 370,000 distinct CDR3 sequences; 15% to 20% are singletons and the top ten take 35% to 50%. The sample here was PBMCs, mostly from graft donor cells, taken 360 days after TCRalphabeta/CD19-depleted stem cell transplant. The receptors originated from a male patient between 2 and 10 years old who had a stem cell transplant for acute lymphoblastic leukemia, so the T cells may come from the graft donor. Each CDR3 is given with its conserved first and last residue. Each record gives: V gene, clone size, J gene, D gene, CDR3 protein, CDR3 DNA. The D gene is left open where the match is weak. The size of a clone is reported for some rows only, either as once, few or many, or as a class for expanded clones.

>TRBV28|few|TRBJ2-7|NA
CASKGQGRYEQYF
TGTGCCAGCAAGGGGCAGGGTAGATACGAGCAGTACTTC
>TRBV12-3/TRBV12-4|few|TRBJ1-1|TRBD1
CASSPPQDREDKAFF
TGTGCCAGCAGTCCCCCCCAGGACAGGGAGGACAAAGCTTTCTTT
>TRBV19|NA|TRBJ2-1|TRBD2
CASSTSGTSYNEQFF
TGTGCCAGTAGTACTAGCGGGACCTCCTACAATGAGCAGTTCTTC
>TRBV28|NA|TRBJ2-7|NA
CASSPGLRDEQYF
TGTGCCAGCAGCCCCGGGCTCCGCGACGAGCAGTACTTC
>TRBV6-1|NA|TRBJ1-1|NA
CASSEQLTENTEAFF
TGTGCCAGCAGTGAACAGCTCACCGAGAACACTGAAGCTTTCTTT
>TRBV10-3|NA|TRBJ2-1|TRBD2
CAISELSGRANEQFF
TGTGCCATCAGTGAGCTTAGCGGGAGGGCCAATGAGCAGTTCTTC
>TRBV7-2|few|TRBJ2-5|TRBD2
CASREDRLAGVETQYF
TGTGCCAGCAGGGAGGATAGGCTAGCGGGAGTTGAGACCCAGTACTTC
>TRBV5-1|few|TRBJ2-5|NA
CASSSGSHQETQYF
TGCGCCAGCAGCTCGGGCAGCCACCAAGAGACCCAGTACTTC
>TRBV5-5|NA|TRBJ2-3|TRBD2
CASSLAGAGGPTDTQYF
TGTGCCAGCAGCCTAGCGGGGGCGGGAGGCCCCACAGATACGCAGTATTTT
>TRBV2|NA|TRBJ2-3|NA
CASSERKSTDTQYF
TGTGCCAGCAGTGAGAGAAAGAGCACAGATACGCAGTATTTT
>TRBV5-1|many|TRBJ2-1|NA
CASSWRLPVDEQFF
TGCGCCAGCAGCTGGAGGCTCCCCGTCGATGAGCAGTTCTTC
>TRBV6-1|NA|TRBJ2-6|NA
CASSPEGAGANVLTF
TGTGCCAGCAGCCCGGAGGGGGCTGGGGCCAACGTCCTGACTTTC
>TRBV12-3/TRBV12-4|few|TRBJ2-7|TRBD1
CASTTTVTGTYEQYF
TGTGCCAGCACCACCACCGTGACAGGGACCTACGAGCAGTACTTC
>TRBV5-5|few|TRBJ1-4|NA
CASSLDGAAEKLFF
TGTGCCAGCAGCTTGGATGGGGCGGCTGAAAAACTGTTTTTT
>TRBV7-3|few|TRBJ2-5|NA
CASSRQGGETQYF
TGTGCCAGCAGCCGACAGGGAGGAGAGACCCAGTACTTC
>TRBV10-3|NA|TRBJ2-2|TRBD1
CAISESDPGQGNTGELFF
TGTGCCATCAGTGAGTCGGATCCGGGACAGGGGAACACCGGGGAGCTGTTTTTT
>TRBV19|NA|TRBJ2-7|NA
CASSIDGGQNLYEQYF
TGTGCCAGTAGTATCGACGGTGGACAAAACCTCTACGAGCAGTACTTC
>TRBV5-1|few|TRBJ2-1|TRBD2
CASSLIAGGPYNEQFF
TGCGCCAGCAGCCTCATAGCGGGAGGGCCCTACAATGAGCAGTTCTTC
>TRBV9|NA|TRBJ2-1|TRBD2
CASSVAPTSGLSSYNEQFF
TGTGCCAGCAGCGTAGCCCCGACTAGCGGGCTGAGCTCCTACAATGAGCAGTTCTTC
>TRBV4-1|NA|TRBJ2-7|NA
CASSQVTTGRDEQYF
TGCGCCAGCAGCCAAGTGACCACGGGTCGGGACGAGCAGTACTTC
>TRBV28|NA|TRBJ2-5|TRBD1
CASSFGQATEYF
TGTGCCAGCAGTTTCGGACAGGCCACAGAGTACTTC
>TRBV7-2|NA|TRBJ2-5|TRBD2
CASSLTSGAQETQYF
TGTGCCAGCAGCTTGACTAGCGGGGCTCAAGAGACCCAGTACTTC
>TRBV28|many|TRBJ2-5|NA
CASSLPFDSQETQYF
TGTGCCAGCAGTTTACCCTTCGACTCACAAGAGACCCAGTACTTC
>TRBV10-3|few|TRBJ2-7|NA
CAISESKLGERALYEQYF
TGTGCCATCAGTGAGTCGAAGTTGGGTGAGAGAGCGCTCTACGAGCAGTACTTC
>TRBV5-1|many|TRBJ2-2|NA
CASSLARGGAGELFF
TGCGCCAGCAGCTTGGCGCGGGGCGGCGCCGGGGAGCTGTTTTTT
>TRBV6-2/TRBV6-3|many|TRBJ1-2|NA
CASSYSPVYGYTF
TGTGCCAGCAGTTACTCACCGGTCTATGGCTACACCTTC
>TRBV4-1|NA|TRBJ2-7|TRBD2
CASSQGTSGLYEQYF
TGCGCCAGCAGCCAAGGCACTAGCGGTCTCTACGAGCAGTACTTC
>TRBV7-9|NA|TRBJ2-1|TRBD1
CASSLARGTGSADEQFF
TGTGCCAGCAGCTTAGCGCGCGGGACAGGGTCCGCGGATGAGCAGTTCTTC
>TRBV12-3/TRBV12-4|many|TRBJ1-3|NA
CASSDGEVGHTIYF
TGTGCCAGCAGCGACGGGGAGGTGGGGCACACCATATATTTT
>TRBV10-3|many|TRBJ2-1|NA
CAISESLVTSRVQFF
TGTGCCATCAGTGAGTCCCTTGTTACTAGCAGGGTGCAGTTCTTC
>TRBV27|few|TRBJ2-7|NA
CATLVNTSLYEQYF
TGTGCCACCCTAGTGAATACTTCCCTCTACGAGCAGTACTTC
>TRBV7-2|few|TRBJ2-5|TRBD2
CASSLWTSQETQYF
TGTGCCAGCAGCCTCTGGACTAGCCAAGAGACCCAGTACTTC
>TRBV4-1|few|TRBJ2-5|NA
CASSQDYETQYF
TGCGCCAGCAGCCAAGATTACGAGACCCAGTACTTC
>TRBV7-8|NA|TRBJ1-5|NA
CASSLSHNQPQHF
TGTGCCAGCAGCCTGTCTCACAATCAGCCCCAGCATTTT
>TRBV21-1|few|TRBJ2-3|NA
CASSKPAGDVRTGTDTQYF
TGTGCCAGCAGCAAACCCGCAGGGGATGTGAGGACTGGCACAGATACGCAGTATTTT
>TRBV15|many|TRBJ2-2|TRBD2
CATSSLAGVGELFF
TGTGCCACCAGCAGTCTAGCGGGAGTCGGGGAGCTGTTTTTT
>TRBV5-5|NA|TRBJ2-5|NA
CASSQTRTEETQYF
TGTGCCAGCAGCCAAACTAGGACGGAAGAGACCCAGTACTTC
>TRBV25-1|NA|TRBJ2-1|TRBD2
CASSGSGSRGEQFF
TGTGCCAGCAGTGGTAGCGGGAGTAGAGGTGAGCAGTTCTTC
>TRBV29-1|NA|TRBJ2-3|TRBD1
CSVGGDRYFTDTQYF
TGCAGCGTTGGTGGGGACAGGTACTTCACAGATACGCAGTATTTT
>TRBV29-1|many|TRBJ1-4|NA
CSVGVGEKLFF
TGCAGCGTCGGCGTAGGGGAAAAACTGTTTTTT
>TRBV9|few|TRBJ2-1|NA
CASSVLSGLYNEQFF
TGTGCCAGCAGCGTACTTAGCGGCCTATACAATGAGCAGTTCTTC
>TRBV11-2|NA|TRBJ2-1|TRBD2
CASSSGLHGEQFF
TGTGCCAGCAGCTCGGGACTACACGGTGAGCAGTTCTTC
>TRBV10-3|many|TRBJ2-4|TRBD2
CAISEAGGEGIQYF
TGTGCCATCAGTGAAGCCGGAGGGGAGGGCATTCAGTACTTC
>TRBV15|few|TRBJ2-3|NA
CATSRSGKGTDTQYF
TGTGCCACCAGCAGATCCGGGAAGGGAACAGATACGCAGTATTTT
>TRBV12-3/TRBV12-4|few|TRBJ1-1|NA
CASSFKREAFF
TGTGCCAGCAGTTTTAAGCGTGAAGCTTTCTTT
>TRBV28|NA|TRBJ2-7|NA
CASSLRGILVYEQYF
TGTGCCAGCAGTTTACGGGGGATTCTCGTCTACGAGCAGTACTTC
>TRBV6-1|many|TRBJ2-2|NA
CASSLQPPNTGELFF
TGTGCCAGCAGCCTACAACCTCCGAACACCGGGGAGCTGTTTTTT
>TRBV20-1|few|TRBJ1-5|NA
CSAQGLRAQHF
TGCAGTGCTCAGGGTTTAAGGGCCCAGCATTTT
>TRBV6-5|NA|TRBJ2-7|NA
CASSYQRNSYEQYF
TGTGCCAGCAGTTACCAACGGAACTCATACGAGCAGTACTTC
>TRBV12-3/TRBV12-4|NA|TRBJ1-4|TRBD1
CACRGQANEKLFF
TGTGCCTGCAGGGGGCAGGCTAATGAAAAACTGTTTTTT
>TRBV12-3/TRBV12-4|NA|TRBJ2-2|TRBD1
CASSLVVFRGQNTGELFF
TGTGCCAGCAGTTTAGTAGTTTTCAGGGGGCAGAACACCGGGGAGCTGTTTTTT
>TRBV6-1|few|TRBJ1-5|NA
CASSASDSRYSNQPQHF
TGTGCCAGCAGTGCCTCGGACAGCCGATATAGCAATCAGCCCCAGCATTTT
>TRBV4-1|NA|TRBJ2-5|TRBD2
CASSPLGLAGGRYQETQYF
TGCGCCAGCAGCCCCCTCGGGCTAGCGGGAGGGAGGTACCAAGAGACCCAGTACTTC
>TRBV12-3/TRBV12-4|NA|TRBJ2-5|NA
CASTSGETQYF
TGTGCCAGCACCTCCGGAGAGACCCAGTACTTC
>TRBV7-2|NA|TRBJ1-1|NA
CASTRDRNTEAFF
TGTGCCAGCACCAGAGACAGGAACACTGAAGCTTTCTTT
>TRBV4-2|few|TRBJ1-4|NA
CASSQESHEKLFF
TGTGCCAGCAGCCAAGAGTCGCATGAAAAACTGTTTTTT
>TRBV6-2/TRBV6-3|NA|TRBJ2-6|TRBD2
CASSIGTSGSTGANVLTF
TGTGCCAGCAGTATAGGGACTAGCGGGAGTACTGGGGCCAACGTCCTGACTTTC
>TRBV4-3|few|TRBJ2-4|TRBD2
CASSRNRGAGPQNIQYF
TGCGCCAGCAGTCGTAATCGCGGAGCGGGGCCACAAAACATTCAGTACTTC
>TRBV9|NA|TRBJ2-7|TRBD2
CASSANWREDYEQYF
TGTGCCAGCAGTGCCAACTGGCGGGAGGACTACGAGCAGTACTTC
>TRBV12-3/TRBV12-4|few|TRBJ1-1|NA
CASSFTGVSAFF
TGTGCCAGCAGTTTTACGGGGGTTTCGGCTTTCTTT